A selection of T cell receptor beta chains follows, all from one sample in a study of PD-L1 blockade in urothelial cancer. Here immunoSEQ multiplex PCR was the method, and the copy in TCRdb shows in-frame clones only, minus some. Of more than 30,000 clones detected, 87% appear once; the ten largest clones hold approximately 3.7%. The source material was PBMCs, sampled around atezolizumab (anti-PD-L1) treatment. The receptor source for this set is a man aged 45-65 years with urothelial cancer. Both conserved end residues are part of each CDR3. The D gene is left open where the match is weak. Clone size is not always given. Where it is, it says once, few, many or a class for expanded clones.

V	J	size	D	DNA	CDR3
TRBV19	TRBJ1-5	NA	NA	TGTGCCAGTAGTATAGCCCTCAGGATTAGCAATCAGCCCCAGCATTTT	CASSIALRISNQPQHF
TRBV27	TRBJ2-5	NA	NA	TGTGCCAGCAGTTTACAGGCCCATCGAGAGACCCAGTACTTC	CASSLQAHRETQYF
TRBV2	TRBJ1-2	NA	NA	TGTGCCAGTTTCGGAGGATACAGCTATGGCTACACCTTC	CASFGGYSYGYTF
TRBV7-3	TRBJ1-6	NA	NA	TGTGCCAGCAGCTTAATCGGGGGGGGCGGCTATAATTCACCCCTCCACTTT	CASSLIGGGGYNSPLHF
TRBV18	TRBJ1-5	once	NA	TGTGCCAGCTCACCGGATTACAGGGCTAACAATCAGCCCCAGCATTTT	CASSPDYRANNQPQHF
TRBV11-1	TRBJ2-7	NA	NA	TGTGCCAGCAGCGACAGCTCCTACGAGCAGTACTTC	CASSDSSYEQYF
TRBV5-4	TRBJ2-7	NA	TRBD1	TGTGCCAGCAGCTTGGGACAGGGGGGTACCTACGAGCAGTACTTC	CASSLGQGGTYEQYF
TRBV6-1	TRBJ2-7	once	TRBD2	TGTGCCAGCATTGTAGGCGGGAGGGCCATTAGTCCCCACTTC	CASIVGGRAISPHF
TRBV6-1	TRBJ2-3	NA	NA	TGTGCCAGCAGTCCGATTGGCCAATCCACAGATACGCAGTATTTT	CASSPIGQSTDTQYF
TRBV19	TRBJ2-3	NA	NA	TGTGCCAGTAGTCCGCGGACAGTTCCAGATACGCAGTATTTT	CASSPRTVPDTQYF
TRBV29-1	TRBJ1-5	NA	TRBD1	TGCAGCGTTGTATTGGACAGGGGGCGCGGACAGCCCCAGCATTTT	CSVVLDRGRGQPQHF
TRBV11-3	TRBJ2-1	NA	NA	TGTGCCAGCAGCCCTTTGACGGGGGGCACGAATGAGCAGTTCTTC	CASSPLTGGTNEQFF
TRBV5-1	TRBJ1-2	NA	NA	TGCGCCAGCAGCTTCTCAGGGGAGGGCTATGGCTACACCTTC	CASSFSGEGYGYTF
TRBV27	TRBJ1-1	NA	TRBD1	TGTGCCAGCAGGAGACAACAGGGGGCGAGCACTGAAGCTTTCTTT	CASRRQQGASTEAFF
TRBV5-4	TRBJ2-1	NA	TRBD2	TGTGCCAGCAGCCCGGGGGGGCGGGGCAGCTCCTACAATGAGCAGTTCTTC	CASSPGGRGSSYNEQFF
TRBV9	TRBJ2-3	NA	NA	TGTGCCAGCAGCGTACCAAGACAGGGAGGCCAAGACACAGATACGCAGTATTTT	CASSVPRQGGQDTDTQYF
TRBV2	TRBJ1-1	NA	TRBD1	TGTGCCAGCAGTCCTCTTTTGGACAGGGGGAAGGGAAGCACTGAAGCTTTCTTT	CASSPLLDRGKGSTEAFF
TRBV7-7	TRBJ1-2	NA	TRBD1	TGTGCCAGCAACCACACAGGGGGCGGGTATGGCTACACCTTC	CASNHTGGGYGYTF
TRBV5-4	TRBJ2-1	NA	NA	TGTGCCAGCAGCGTCAGCGGTGAGCAGTTCTTC	CASSVSGEQFF
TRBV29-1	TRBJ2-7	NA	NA	TGCAGCGTTAACATTTACTACGAGCAGTACTTC	CSVNIYYEQYF
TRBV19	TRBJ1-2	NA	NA	TGTGCCAGTTCGTACAATCCATATGGCTACACCTTC	CASSYNPYGYTF
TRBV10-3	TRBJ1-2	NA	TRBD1	TGTGCCATCAGTGAGGGACAGGACTATGGCTACACCTTC	CAISEGQDYGYTF
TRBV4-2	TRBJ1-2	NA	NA	TGTGCCAGCAGCCAAGATGGTGGGGGGGCGCCAGCTAACTATGGCTACACCTTC	CASSQDGGGAPANYGYTF
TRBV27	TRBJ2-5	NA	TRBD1	TGTGCCAGCAGCCATCCGACAGGGACGGCTCAAGAGACCCAGTACTTC	CASSHPTGTAQETQYF
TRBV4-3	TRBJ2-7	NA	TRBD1	TGCGCCAGCAGCCAAGGACGACAGGGACCCTACGAGCAGTACTTC	CASSQGRQGPYEQYF
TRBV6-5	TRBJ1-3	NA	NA	TGTGCCAGCAGTTACTGGGGGACTCAAGACACCATATATTTT	CASSYWGTQDTIYF
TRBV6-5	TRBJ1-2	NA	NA	TGTGCCAGCAGTTCGGCCGGACAGCGGCTCTATGGCTACACCTTC	CASSSAGQRLYGYTF
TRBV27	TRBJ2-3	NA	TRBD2	TGTGCCAGCAGGATGACTAGCGGGGGGATTAGCACAGATACGCAGTATTTT	CASRMTSGGISTDTQYF
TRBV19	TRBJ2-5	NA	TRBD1	TGTGCCAGTAGTAGACTGGGGACAGGGCTTCAGAAGGGAGAGACCCAGTACTTC	CASSRLGTGLQKGETQYF
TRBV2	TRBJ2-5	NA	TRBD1	TGTGCCAGCTACAGGGGGCGAGAGACCCAGTACTTC	CASYRGRETQYF
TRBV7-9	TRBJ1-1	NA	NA	TGTGCCAGCAGCTTTGGGAGCATGAACACTGAAGCTTTCTTT	CASSFGSMNTEAFF
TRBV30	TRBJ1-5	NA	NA	TGTGCCTGGAGTGTCAAGGCAGGCGTAAATCAGCCCCAGCATTTT	CAWSVKAGVNQPQHF
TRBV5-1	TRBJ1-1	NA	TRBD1	TGCGCCAGCAGCTTGACAGGGGTTGAGGCTTTCTTT	CASSLTGVEAFF
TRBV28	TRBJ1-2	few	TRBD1	TGTGCCAGCAACATCCCGGGACAGGGGGCCCGAGGCTACACCTTC	CASNIPGQGARGYTF
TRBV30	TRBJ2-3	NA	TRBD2	TGTGCCTGGAGTGGTTGGGGGGTAGCGGGAGATTCCTTTAGCACAGATACGCAGTATTTT	CAWSGWGVAGDSFSTDTQYF
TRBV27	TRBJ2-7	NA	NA	TGTGCCAGCAGTTATTTCCCCAACTACGAGCAGTACTTC	CASSYFPNYEQYF
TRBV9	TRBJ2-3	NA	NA	TGTGCCAGCAGCCGGGACACTTTCACAGATACGCAGTATTTT	CASSRDTFTDTQYF
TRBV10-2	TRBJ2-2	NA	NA	TGCGCCAGCATTCTACAGGCGGCTGGGACCGGGGAGCTGTTTTTT	CASILQAAGTGELFF
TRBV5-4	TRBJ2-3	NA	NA	TGTGCCAGCAGCTCAGAGGGTGGGGATACGCAGTATTTT	CASSSEGGDTQYF
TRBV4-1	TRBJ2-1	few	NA	TGCGCCAGCAGCCATCGGGCCTACAATGAGCAGTTCTTC	CASSHRAYNEQFF